The 27 T cell receptor beta chains below all came from one sample that was sequenced in a study of ipilimumab plus nivolumab after autologous stem cell transplantation. Assay used: immunoSEQ multiplex PCR; TCRdb lists only in-frame clones, some missing. The sample has tens of thousands of clones, about 83% seen once; the top ten hold approximately 2.2%. Specimen: PBMCs, collected in a trial of ipilimumab plus nivolumab as post-transplant consolidation. The source is a male donor with diffuse large B-cell lymphoma.

This clone came up once. The chain recombines TRBV6-6 with TRBJ1-2; D uncertain. This CDR3 has 12 amino acids. The germline V gene has CDR1 MNHNY and CDR2 SVGAGI (reference sequence). V dropped 8 bases and J dropped 1 base, with 8 bases sitting between them. CDR3 protein: CASRSGNYGYTF. The CDR3 coding sequence is TGTGCCAGCCGCTCGGGTAACTATGGCTACACCTTC.

The genes are TRBV19 and TRBJ2-3; D might be TRBD1 (5 bases). Germline lookup yields CDR1 LNHDA and CDR2 SQIVND (reference sequence). There are 13 residues in the CDR3. Trimming left V 6 bases short and J 6 bases short, with 13 bases between. CDR3 nucleotides: TGTGCCAGTAGGGGCAGGGCGAGCGATACGCAGTATTTT. Translation: CASRGRASDTQYF.

The CDR3, as DNA: TGTGCCAGTCATCAGATGGCGGGGGCCTACGATACGCAGTATTTT. This encodes CASHQMAGAYDTQYF. This rearrangement joins TRBV2 to TRBJ2-3; D possibly corresponds to TRBD2 (7 bases). V was clipped by 9 bases and J by 6 bases, with 22 bases between them. The CDR3 consists of 15 residues. Germline V lookup: CDR1 SNHLY, CDR2 FYNNEI.

J is TRBJ1-1 and V is TRBV11-2; TRBD1 aligns across 7 bases. With V trimmed by 4 bases and J by 1 base, 9 bases remained unmatched. The length of the CDR3 is 16 residues. Germline V gene lookup returns CDR1 SGHAT and CDR2 FQNNGV. In DNA form, the CDR3 reads TGTGCCAGCAGCTCCCTTGGAGGGGGCGGGAACACTGAAGCTTTCTTT. Translation gives CASSSLGGGGNTEAFF.

The V and J genes are TRBV19 and TRBJ2-7, with 10 bases that match TRBD1. Trimming took 0 bases from V and 3 from J; bases not matched to a gene: 5. The germline CDR1 and CDR2 sequences are LNHDA and SQIVND (reference sequence). This CDR3 region has 16 residues. The CDR3 DNA sequence: TGTGCCAGTAGTATAGATCCACGGGACAGGGGCTACGAGCAGTACTTC. Its translation is CASSIDPRDRGYEQYF. Supplemented by reference TRBV19 and TRBJ2-7, the full variable domain reads DGGITQSPKYLFRKEGQNVTLSCEQNLNHDAMYWYRQDPGQGLRLIYYSQIVNDFQKGDIAEGYSVSREKKESFPLTVTSAQKNPTAFYLCASSIDPRDRGYEQYFGPGTRLTVT.

The genes are TRBV19 and TRBJ1-1, with D hard to call. Trimming stripped 3 bases from V and 3 bases from J, with 8 bases between. The CDR3 totals 13 residues. CDR1 is LNHDA, CDR2 SQIVND, per germline (reference sequence). CDR3: CASSIGLYTEAFF. The CDR3 nucleotides are TGTGCCAGTAGTATTGGACTTTACACTGAAGCTTTCTTT.

The chain joins TRBV18 to TRBJ2-1; 7 bases map to TRBD1. Germline V gives CDR1 KGHSH, CDR2 LQKENI. This CDR3 contains 11 residues. V lost 2 bases and J lost 12; bases outside the gene matches: 1. CDR3 in DNA: TGTGCCAGCTCACCAGACAGGGTGCAGTTCTTC. This encodes CASSPDRVQFF.

The rearrangement links TRBV10-2 to TRBJ2-3, with 8 bases lining up with TRBD2. The germline gives CDR1 WSHSY, CDR2 SAAADI. CDR3 length: 14 amino acids. CDR3 sequence: CASSRGGTSDTQYF. As DNA, the CDR3 is TGCGCAAGTAGTCGGGGGGGCACGTCAGATACGCAGTATTTT.

This chain's CDR3 is CASSQSGGAKGNTIYF. As DNA, the CDR3 is TGTGCCAGCAGCCAATCAGGGGGGGCAAAAGGAAACACCATATATTTT. The chain has TRBV7-6 and TRBJ1-3; 7 bases are shared with TRBD1. CDR1 and CDR2 (germline): SGHVS, FNYEAQ. The CDR3 sequence is 16 residues long. After removal of 5 bases from V and 4 bases from J, the junction contained 11 bases not matched to a gene.

The chain carries TRBV4-3 and TRBJ2-5; D might be TRBD2 (6 bases). The closer fit of TRBJ2-7 to the DNA end suggests the J call may be wrong. This CDR3 is built from 14 residues. Germline-derived CDR1 and CDR2 are LGHNA and YSLEER. Written as DNA, the CDR3 is TGCGCCAGCAGCCCTTCAACTAGCATCTACGAGCAGTACTTC. Residues: CASSPSTSIYEQYF.

The chain is built from TRBV5-8 and TRBJ2-7; TRBD1 agrees at 8 bases. The CDR3 is made up of 12 amino acids. V was clipped by 4 bases and J by 9 bases; unmatched bases: 6. Germline V gene data show CDR1 as SGHTS and CDR2 as YDEGEE. The CDR3 sequence: CASSLGQGWQYF. Written as DNA, the CDR3 is TGTGCCAGCAGCCTAGGACAGGGTTGGCAGTACTTC.

This chain joins TRBV5-1 and TRBJ1-1; D is unclear. The CDR3 length is 14 residues. The germline V gene has CDR1 SGHRS and CDR2 YFSETQ. V was shortened by 4 bases and J by 1 base, with 11 bases between the two germline ends. The CDR3 protein is CASSPREGNTEAFF. The DNA for the CDR3 is TGCGCCAGCAGCCCCCGGGAGGGGAACACTGAAGCTTTCTTT.

CDR3 sequence: CASSLGGSADSYEQYF. The CDR3 DNA reads TGTGCCAGCAGCTTAGGGGGGTCGGCAGACTCCTACGAGCAGTACTTC. The rearrangement links TRBV7-2 to TRBJ2-7, with D perhaps being TRBD1 or TRBD2 (5 bases each). The CDR3 totals 16 residues. CDR1 SGHTA and CDR2 FQGNSA come from the germline V gene. Trimming took 1 base from V and 0 from J, leaving 13 bases between them.

The V call is TRBV11-3, the J call TRBJ2-1; D is possibly TRBD1 (6 bases). Per the germline V gene, CDR1 is SGHNT and CDR2 is YENEEA. Trimming pared 5 bases from V and 2 bases from J, leaving 13 bases between. This CDR3 spans 15 amino acids. The CDR3 loop is CASSRTGSTYNEQFF. In DNA form, the CDR3 reads TGTGCCAGCAGCCGTACAGGGAGCACCTACAATGAGCAGTTCTTC.

This clone came up once. V gene TRBV30 combines with J gene TRBJ1-2; D might be TRBD1 (5 bases). The CDR3 is made up of 11 amino acids. CDR1 is GTSNPN, CDR2 SVGIG, per germline (reference sequence). V was cut by 2 bases and J by 7 bases, with 8 bases left in between. The CDR3 loop is CAWSLQGGYTF. CDR3 coding DNA: TGTGCCTGGAGTTTGCAGGGTGGCTACACCTTC.

The V gene is TRBV11-2, the J gene TRBJ2-3; D is undetermined. The CDR3 has 15 amino acids. The germline V and J ends were trimmed by 0 bases and 4 bases, with 11 bases remaining between them. Germline lookup yields CDR1 SGHAT and CDR2 FQNNGV. The CDR3 region is CASSLDRWVPDTQYF. The CDR3, as DNA: TGTGCCAGCAGCTTAGATCGGTGGGTTCCAGATACGCAGTATTTT. The full variable domain, rest sourced from reference TRBV11-2 and TRBJ2-3, is EAGVAQSPRYKIIEKRQSVAFWCNPISGHATLYWYQQILGQGPKLLIQFQNNGVVDDSQLPKDRFSAERLKGVDSTLKIQPAKLEDSAVYLCASSLDRWVPDTQYFGPGTRLTVL.

V is TRBV7-2 and J is TRBJ2-7; a weak D match, TRBD1 (5 bases). Trimming stripped 5 bases from V and 3 bases from J, with 11 bases between. Germline V gene lookup returns CDR1 SGHTA and CDR2 FQGNSA. This CDR3 has 13 residues. CDR3 nucleotides: TGTGCCAGCAGCCGTGACAGATTCTACGAGCAGTACTTC. The encoded protein is CASSRDRFYEQYF.

The chain joins TRBV2 to TRBJ2-7, with TRBD2 identical over 8 bases. CDR1 is SNHLY and CDR2 is FYNNEI in the germline V gene. The CDR3 totals 17 residues. The V and J ends lost 5 bases and 0 bases, in that order; junction bases with no gene match: 12. The CDR3 DNA follows: TGTGCCAGCAGTCCCGTACGGGGGGGCCAAGGCTCCTACGAGCAGTACTTC. Its translation is CASSPVRGGQGSYEQYF.

This clone has just one count. The CDR3 DNA reads as TGTGCCAGCTCACCGGGGGGAAACTCCTACAATGAGCAGTTCTTC. It specifies CASSPGGNSYNEQFF. The chain recombines TRBV18 with TRBJ2-1; D is possibly TRBD2 (6 bases). The V end was cut by 3 bases, the J end by 0 bases, with 9 bases between. The CDR3 contains 15 residues. CDR1 is KGHSH, CDR2 LQKENI, per germline.

V is TRBV20-1 and J is TRBJ2-7; D is uncertain. The V gene's germline CDR1 is DFQATT and CDR2 SNEGSKA (reference sequence). V dropped 5 bases and J dropped 3 bases, with 8 bases sitting between them. This CDR3 has 11 amino acids. CDR3: CSAPHRYEQYF. CDR3 nucleotide sequence: TGCAGTGCTCCACATCGCTACGAGCAGTACTTC.

This rearrangement joins TRBV7-2 to TRBJ2-1; 12 positions match TRBD2. Germline V gene lookup returns CDR1 SGHTA and CDR2 FQGNSA. After removal of 3 bases from V and 3 bases from J, the junction contained 6 bases not matched to a gene. The CDR3 spans 17 residues. The CDR3, as DNA: TGTGCCAGCAGCTTCAGACTAGCGGGGGACTACTACAATGAGCAGTTCTTC. Protein product: CASSFRLAGDYYNEQFF.

V usage is TRBV4-3 and J usage is TRBJ1-3; 8 nucleotides line up with TRBD1. The CDR3 runs 15 residues. Germline values: CDR1 LGHNA, CDR2 YSLEER. V trimming: 4 bases; J trimming: 3 bases; junction bases outside the gene matches: 5. This CDR3 reads CASSPGTGHGNTIYF. DNA of the CDR3: TGCGCCAGCAGCCCGGGGACAGGTCATGGAAACACCATATATTTT.

The CDR3 region is CAIGYQETQYF. The CDR3 DNA is TGTGCCATCGGGTACCAAGAGACCCAGTACTTC. The J gene is TRBJ2-5, the V gene TRBV10-3; D unclear. The CDR3 has 11 residues. Trimming stripped 8 bases from V and 0 bases from J, with 4 bases between. The germline V gene encodes CDR1 ENHRY and CDR2 SYGVKD.

The chain couples TRBV5-1 to TRBJ2-1; no clear D. V dropped 0 bases and J dropped 10 bases, with 14 bases sitting between them. Germline CDR1 is SGHRS and CDR2 is YFSETQ. The CDR3 is 14 residues long. CDR3 in DNA: TGCGCCAGCAGCTTGGTCGCAGCTGAGGACGAGCAGTTCTTC. This translates into CASSLVAAEDEQFF.

This CDR3 reads CASSSLRASGYEQYF. The CDR3 nucleotides are TGTGCCAGCAGCTCCCTCCGGGCTAGCGGATACGAGCAGTACTTC. The chain joins TRBV11-2 to TRBJ2-7; 7 bases agree with TRBD2. Germline CDR1 and CDR2: SGHAT and FQNNGV. Trimming removed 4 bases from V and 4 bases from J; junction bases left unmatched: 10. The length of the CDR3 is 15 residues.

V gene TRBV19 combines with J gene TRBJ2-2; 7 nucleotides align to TRBD1. The J segment lost 0 bases and the V segment lost 7 bases, leaving 5 bases of the junction unmatched. Germline CDR1 LNHDA, CDR2 SQIVND (reference sequence). CDR3 length equals 15 residues. The CDR3 DNA sequence: TGTGCCAGTATTTCCGGGACAGCGAACACCGGGGAGCTGTTTTTT. Its protein is CASISGTANTGELFF.

The chain employs TRBV15 and TRBJ2-1; 7 positions agree with TRBD1. The CDR3 runs 16 residues. Germline CDR1 LNHNV, CDR2 YYDKDF (reference sequence). With 1 base clipped from V and 4 bases from J, the junction kept 7 bases outside the gene matches. The CDR3 loop reads CATSRVRDRTYNEQFF. The DNA of the CDR3 is TGTGCCACCAGCAGAGTCCGGGACAGAACTTACAATGAGCAGTTCTTC.